These T cell receptor beta chains were read from a single sample in a study of metastatic and nonmetastatic thyroid tumors. MiXCR reprocessed the PCR reads for TCRdb. The repertoire holds about 48,000 clones, around 20% seen once, with 3.8% in the top ten. Sequencing was performed on blood. The receptors stem from a male donor with papillary thyroid cancer or a benign thyroid nodule (not recorded which). Some clones in this sample may be carry-over from other donors' samples. CDR3s include the opening cysteine and the closing phenylalanine or tryptophan. The D gene is left open where the match is weak. Clone size is shown for a subset of rows, as once, few, many or a class of expanded clone.

j_call | v_call | clone_size | d_call | cdr3_aa | cdr3_nt
TRBJ2-4 | TRBV20-1 | few | TRBD1 | CSANKGGFLSKNIQYF | TGCAGTGCCAATAAAGGGGGCTTCCTATCCAAAAACATTCAGTACTTC
TRBJ1-2 | TRBV3-1 | . | TRBD1 | CASSQSSQGAYGYTF | TGTGCCAGCAGCCAAAGTTCCCAGGGGGCTTACGGCTACACCTTC
TRBJ1-1 | TRBV10-1 | few | . | CASSGGGPRTEAFF | TGCGCCAGCAGTGGGGGGGGGCCGCGTACTGAAGCTTTCTTT
TRBJ2-3 | TRBV19 | many | TRBD1 | CASSPGTGSTDTQYF | TGTGCCAGTAGTCCCGGGACAGGGAGCACAGATACGCAGTATTTT
TRBJ1-1 | TRBV5-5 | many | . | CACGISVLTEAFF | TGTGCTTGCGGGATCTCGGTCCTCACTGAAGCTTTCTTT
TRBJ2-7 | TRBV20-1 | . | TRBD1 | CSVRPNQGQGTSYEQYF | TGCAGTGTTAGACCTAATCAGGGACAGGGGACCTCCTACGAGCAGTACTTC
TRBJ2-7 | TRBV25-1 | few | TRBD1 | CASSPGQGSYEQYF | TGTGCCAGCAGCCCGGGACAGGGTAGTTACGAGCAGTACTTC
TRBJ2-3 | TRBV18 | many | . | CASSSTNEGLNTQYF | TGTGCCAGCTCGAGCACGAACGAGGGTTTGAATACGCAGTATTTT
TRBJ1-6 | TRBV18 | . | TRBD1 | CASSPGQPINNSPLHF | TGTGCCAGCTCACCGGGACAGCCGATTAATAATTCACCCCTCCACTTT
TRBJ2-3 | TRBV24-1 | many | TRBD2 | CATSELAGGTDTQYF | TGTGCCACCAGTGAACTAGCGGGGGGGACAGATACGCAGTATTTT
TRBJ1-2 | TRBV29-1 | few | . | CSVETLSPSGYTF | TGCAGCGTTGAAACCCTTAGCCCGAGTGGCTACACCTTC
TRBJ2-7 | TRBV29-1 | many | TRBD2 | CSVEVASGRSAGSYEQYF | TGCAGCGTTGAGGTGGCTAGCGGGAGGTCCGCCGGGTCCTACGAGCAGTACTTC
TRBJ1-1 | TRBV6-1 | . | . | CASSEGANTEAFF | TGTGCCAGCAGTGAGGGGGCGAACACTGAAGCTTTCTTT
TRBJ2-2 | TRBV5-1 | . | . | CASSLGNTGELFF | TGCGCCAGCAGCTTAGGAAACACCGGGGAGCTGTTTTTT
TRBJ1-5 | TRBV9 | . | . | CASSVEAGANQPQHF | TGTGCCAGCAGCGTAGAGGCAGGGGCAAATCAGCCCCAGCATTTT
TRBJ1-2 | TRBV4-2 | . | TRBD1 | CASSQGGTAFYGYTF | TGTGCCAGCAGCCAAGGAGGGACAGCATTCTATGGCTACACCTTC
TRBJ2-1 | TRBV9 | . | TRBD1 | CAIINLRDRGWFSQFF | TGTGCCATCATCAACCTCCGGGACAGGGGGTGGTTTAGTCAGTTCTTC
TRBJ2-5 | TRBV7-9 | many | . | CASSLGVQETQYF | TGTGCCAGCAGCTTGGGGGTCCAAGAGACCCAGTACTTC
TRBJ1-1 | TRBV5-1 | medium-sized | . | CASSLAGEAPTEAFF | TGCGCCAGCAGCTTGGCCGGGGAGGCCCCCACTGAAGCTTTCTTT
TRBJ2-7 | TRBV10-3 | . | . | CAISDLSGQRGYEQYF | TGTGCCATCAGTGACCTTTCCGGACAGCGGGGCTACGAGCAGTACTTC
TRBJ2-7 | TRBV2 | . | TRBD1 | CASKGTGTYEQYF | TGTGCCAGCAAGGGGACAGGAACCTACGAGCAGTACTTC
TRBJ2-7 | TRBV30 | . | TRBD1 | CAWKAPGTGGFHEQYF | TGTGCCTGGAAAGCCCCCGGGACAGGGGGTTTCCACGAGCAGTACTTC
TRBJ2-5 | TRBV13 | once | TRBD2 | CASSSTPLAGGQETQYF | TGTGCCAGCAGCAGTACCCCCCTAGCGGGGGGGCAAGAGACCCAGTACTTC
TRBJ2-7 | TRBV28 | many | TRBD1 | CASSSPGQGSYEQYF | TGTGCCAGCAGTTCGCCGGGACAGGGGTCCTACGAGCAGTACTTC
TRBJ2-2 | TRBV12-3/TRBV12-4 | few | . | CASSLVAGTYPNTGELFF | TGTGCCAGCAGTTTAGTTGCGGGCACCTACCCGAACACCGGTGAGCTGTTTTTT
TRBJ2-1 | TRBV6-1 | . | TRBD2 | CASSAGTSVGNEQFF | TGTGCCAGCAGCGCCGGGACTAGCGTGGGCAATGAGCAGTTCTTC
TRBJ2-1 | TRBV5-1 | . | TRBD2 | CASSTDAGESHNEQFF | TGCGCCAGCAGCACCGACGCGGGGGAGTCTCACAATGAGCAGTTCTTC
TRBJ2-3 | TRBV24-1 | . | TRBD1 | CATSDRTGGVEDTQYF | TGTGCCACCAGTGACCGGACAGGGGGAGTTGAAGATACGCAGTATTTT
TRBJ2-2 | TRBV29-1 | . | . | CSVGTISTGELFF | TGCAGCGTCGGCACCATTAGCACCGGGGAGCTGTTTTTT
TRBJ2-3 | TRBV14 | many | . | CASSQGLAEDTQYF | TGTGCCAGCAGCCAAGGACTCGCAGAAGATACGCAGTATTTT
TRBJ2-2 | TRBV5-1 | . | . | CASSLVGSGELFF | TGCGCCAGCAGCTTGGTGGGATCCGGGGAGCTGTTTTTT
TRBJ1-6 | TRBV28 | many | TRBD1 | CASSLLDRDDSPLHF | TGTGCCAGCAGTTTATTGGACAGGGATGATTCACCCCTCCACTTT
TRBJ2-7 | TRBV5-5 | many | . | CASSLKGRPYEQYF | TGTGCCAGCAGCTTGAAGGGAAGGCCCTACGAGCAGTACTTC
TRBJ2-3 | TRBV6-4 | many | . | CASSDSAASTDTQYF | TGTGCCAGCAGTGACTCTGCGGCGAGCACAGATACGCAGTATTTT
TRBJ1-6 | TRBV6-1 | medium-sized | . | CASKEGLDNSPLHF | TGTGCCAGCAAGGAGGGCCTGGATAATTCACCCCTCCACTTT
TRBJ2-1 | TRBV28 | few | . | CASREGTSGDYQFF | TGTGCCAGCAGGGAGGGGACCTCGGGCGATTATCAGTTCTTC
TRBJ1-1 | TRBV27 | . | TRBD1 | CASSRQGDYTEAFF | TGTGCCAGCAGCAGACAGGGGGACTACACTGAAGCTTTCTTT
TRBJ2-6 | TRBV11-2 | . | TRBD2 | CASSRLTSAFTSGANVLTF | TGTGCCAGCAGCCGACTGACTAGCGCCTTCACCTCTGGGGCCAACGTCCTGACTTTC
TRBJ2-3 | TRBV12-3/TRBV12-4 | many | . | CASSFSLSTDTQYF | TGTGCCAGCAGTTTTAGCCTTAGCACAGATACGCAGTATTTT
TRBJ1-5 | TRBV6-6 | many | . | CASSYSAANQPQHF | TGTGCCAGCAGTTATTCGGCAGCCAATCAGCCCCAGCATTTT
TRBJ1-3 | TRBV18 | . | . | CASSPKGMGSGNTIYF | TGTGCCAGCTCACCGAAAGGGATGGGCTCTGGAAACACCATATATTTT
TRBJ1-5 | TRBV5-1 | medium-sized | . | CASSSGQLGQPQHF | TGCGCCAGCAGTTCAGGACAGTTGGGACAGCCCCAGCATTTT
TRBJ1-2 | TRBV7-9 | . | . | CSSSLGQHNYGYTF | TGTTCCAGTAGCTTAGGGCAGCATAACTATGGCTACACCTTC
TRBJ1-6 | TRBV7-2 | . | TRBD1 | CASSLAGQGYSPLHF | TGTGCCAGCAGCTTAGCGGGACAGGGGTATTCACCCCTCCACTTT
TRBJ2-2 | TRBV5-1 | many | TRBD1 | CASSVDRGNTGELFF | TGCGCCAGCAGCGTGGACAGGGGTAACACCGGGGAGCTGTTTTTT
TRBJ2-2 | TRBV11-3 | many | . | CASSLRSGPTNTGELFF | TGTGCCAGCAGCTTACGTAGCGGACCGACGAACACCGGGGAGCTGTTTTTT
TRBJ2-2 | TRBV7-6 | many | . | CASSLVGELFF | TGTGCCAGCAGCTTAGTCGGGGAGCTGTTTTTT
TRBJ2-2 | TRBV24-1 | many | . | CATSDLRDTGELFF | TGTGCCACCAGTGATTTGAGGGACACCGGGGAGCTGTTTTTT
TRBJ2-1 | TRBV5-5 | many | . | CASSLKGFPENEQFF | TGTGCCAGCAGCTTGAAAGGGTTCCCAGAGAATGAGCAGTTCTTC
TRBJ2-5 | TRBV15 | many | . | CATSIWGVETQYF | TGTGCCACCAGCATCTGGGGAGTGGAGACCCAGTACTTC
TRBJ2-1 | TRBV27 | many | . | CASSLEGNEQFF | TGTGCCAGCAGTTTAGAGGGTAATGAGCAGTTCTTC
TRBJ2-1 | TRBV6-1 | many | TRBD2 | CASSKAGLAGNEQFF | TGTGCCAGCAGTAAGGCGGGACTAGCGGGCAATGAGCAGTTCTTC
TRBJ1-1 | TRBV20-1 | . | . | CSARVHQVGEAFF | TGCAGTGCTAGAGTTCACCAGGTTGGTGAAGCTTTCTTT
TRBJ1-1 | TRBV3-1 | . | . | CASSPQNQNEAFF | TGTGCCAGCAGCCCTCAAAATCAGAACGAAGCTTTCTTT
TRBJ2-1 | TRBV29-1 | many | TRBD2 | CSVEDMGGSSYNEQFF | TGCAGCGTTGAAGATATGGGCGGGAGCTCCTACAATGAGCAGTTCTTC
TRBJ1-5 | TRBV5-1 | . | . | CASSPGTANQPQHF | TGCGCCAGCAGCCCCGGTACAGCTAATCAGCCCCAGCATTTT
TRBJ2-7 | TRBV5-6 | many | . | CASSLGRAFGYEQYF | TGTGCCAGCAGCCTGGGACGGGCCTTTGGATACGAGCAGTACTTC
TRBJ1-4 | TRBV18 | . | . | CASSPPGPNEKLFF | TGTGCCAGCTCACCCCCGGGACCGAATGAAAAACTGTTTTTT